The 19 T cell receptor beta chains presented below share a single source sample, sequenced in a study of shared clonotypes between healthy human individuals. Some clones are missing from TCRdb's copy, which holds only in-frame ones; the method was immunoSEQ multiplex PCR. Of around 980,000 clones detected, approximately 80% appear once; the ten largest clones hold under 0.8%. Sample: memory CD4+ T cells from PBMCs. Described subset: CD45RA-negative fraction. The origin of the receptors is a man aged 18 to 29 in good health. Some clones in this sample may be carry-over from other donors' samples.

The chain couples TRBV6-5 to TRBJ2-2; D is unresolved. The CDR3 covers 13 residues. Per germline, CDR1 MNHEY and CDR2 SVGAGI. V gave up 4 bases and J gave up 4 bases, with 7 bases separating them. CDR3 DNA: TGTGCCAGCAGTTCCCCCCGCACCGGGGAGCTGTTTTTT. Protein: CASSSPRTGELFF.

The V call is TRBV10-3, the J call TRBJ2-3; TRBD2 matches at 12 bases. The CDR3 is 17 amino acids. The germline V gene has CDR1 ENHRY and CDR2 SYGVKD. The ends lost 4 bases at V and 3 bases at J; junction bases unmatched: 8. The CDR3 spells CAISAPTSGRGTDTQYF. CDR3 bases: TGTGCCATCAGTGCCCCGACTAGCGGGAGAGGGACAGATACGCAGTATTTT.

The chain uses TRBV29-1 and TRBJ2-7; tentative D call: TRBD1 (6 bases). The CDR3 loop spans 12 amino acids. V was clipped by 5 bases and J by 6 bases, with 14 bases between them. Germline CDR1 reads SQVTM; CDR2 reads ANQGSEA. The CDR3 sequence: CSVIQQGIEQYF. CDR3 coding DNA: TGCAGCGTTATCCAACAGGGAATCGAGCAGTACTTC.

The rearrangement uses TRBV5-1 and TRBJ1-5; tentatively, D is TRBD1 (6 bases). The V gene's germline CDR1 is SGHRS and CDR2 YFSETQ. CDR3 length: 15 residues. V lost 5 bases, J lost 2 bases, and 14 bases lay in between. CDR3 loop: CASRSTPGGNQPQHF. The CDR3, as DNA: TGCGCCAGCAGATCTACGCCAGGGGGCAATCAGCCCCAGCATTTT.

As for this clone: A read error may be the cause here, since a much bigger clone is one base away. This chain joins TRBV4-3 and TRBJ1-5; no definite D call. This CDR3 has 13 amino acids. CDR1 is LGHNA and CDR2 is YSLEER in the germline V gene. Written as DNA, the CDR3 is TGCGCCAGCAGCCAAGATTGGAATCGGCCCCAGCATTTT. Protein sequence: CASSQDWNRPQHF.

The chain uses TRBV5-1 and TRBJ2-4, with no clear D. The CDR3 length is 14 residues. V dropped 5 bases and J dropped 2 bases, with 11 bases sitting between them. Looked up from germline, CDR1 is SGHRS and CDR2 is YFSETQ. The CDR3 reads CASRDGDTKNIQYF. Written as DNA, the CDR3 is TGCGCCAGCAGGGATGGTGATACCAAAAACATTCAGTACTTC. Filled out from reference TRBV5-1 and TRBJ2-4, the complete variable domain reads KAGVTQTPRYLIKTRGQQVTLSCSPISGHRSVSWYQQTPGQGLQFLFEYFSETQRNKGNFPGRFSGRQFSNSRSEMNVSTLELGDSALYLCASRDGDTKNIQYFGAGTRLSVL.

The V gene is TRBV7-9, the J gene TRBJ1-1; no clear D. The V and J ends lost 3 bases and 3 bases respectively, with 8 bases between them. This CDR3 is built from 13 residues. From germline, CDR1 is SEHNR and CDR2 FQNEAQ (reference sequence). The CDR3 nucleotides are TGTGCCAGCAGCTTCACACCCGACACTGAAGCTTTCTTT. Amino acids: CASSFTPDTEAFF.

This chain uses TRBV5-1 with TRBJ2-7; 7 positions match TRBD2. The trim removed 5 bases at V and 2 bases at J, leaving 13 bases unmatched. The CDR3 has 16 residues. Looked up from germline, CDR1 is SGHRS and CDR2 is YFSETQ. The CDR3 loop reads CASSPRGGGGPYEQYF. In nucleotides, the CDR3 is TGCGCCAGCAGTCCCCGCGGCGGGGGTGGACCCTACGAGCAGTACTTC.

The chain uses TRBV9 and TRBJ1-2; D is uncertain. V lost 3 bases to trimming and J lost 5 bases, with 5 bases between them. This CDR3 is 11 amino acids long. Per the germline V gene, CDR1 is SGDLS and CDR2 is YYNGEE. The DNA of the CDR3 is TGTGCCAGCAGCGCCGGATATGGCTACACCTTC. Translating it yields CASSAGYGYTF.

The chain is built from TRBV11-3 and TRBJ2-7; possibly TRBD1 for D (5 bases). This CDR3 has 14 amino acids. Germline CDR1 and CDR2: SGHNT and YENEEA. V was shortened by 5 bases and J by 2 bases, with 13 bases between the two germline ends. CDR3 sequence reads: CASSPQGSTYEQYF. CDR3 nucleotides: TGTGCCAGCAGCCCGCAGGGAAGTACCTACGAGCAGTACTTC.

With regard to this clone: A read error is likely here: a far larger clone is one base away. The rearrangement uses TRBV30 and TRBJ2-5, with D possibly matching TRBD2 (6 bases). V shed 7 bases and J shed 7 bases, with 16 bases lying between them. Germline V lookup: CDR1 GTSNPN, CDR2 SVGIG (reference sequence). The CDR3 is 12 residues long. The CDR3 DNA reads as TGTGCCTTACGGGGGAGAAAAGGGACCCAGTACTTC. It codes for CALRGRKGTQYF.

The J gene is TRBJ2-5, the V gene TRBV6-1; D may be TRBD1 or TRBD2 (6 bases each). CDR1 is MNHNS, CDR2 SASEGT, per germline. The CDR3 is made up of 13 amino acids. Trimming took off 6 bases at V and 1 base at J, with 9 bases between the two ends. The CDR3 reads CASSGGIQETQYF. Here the CDR3 DNA reads TGTGCCAGCAGCGGGGGCATCCAAGAGACCCAGTACTTC.

This chain connects TRBV9 to TRBJ2-7, with D perhaps TRBD1 or TRBD2 (5 bases each). Trimming removed 4 bases from V and 2 bases from J, with 10 bases in between. Germline CDR1 SGDLS, CDR2 YYNGEE. The CDR3 totals 13 residues. CDR3 loop: CASSPRDAYEQYF. The CDR3 region has the DNA TGTGCCAGCAGCCCGAGGGACGCCTACGAGCAGTACTTC.

The gene calls are TRBV7-8 and TRBJ2-3; unclear D gene. V was trimmed by 1 base and J by 3 bases, leaving 11 bases between them. This CDR3 spans 15 amino acids. CDR1 is SGHVS, CDR2 FQNEAQ, per germline. In nucleotides, the CDR3 is TGTGCCAGCAGCTTAGTAACGGCCAGAACAGATACGCAGTATTTT. It is translated as CASSLVTARTDTQYF.

The chain employs TRBV27 and TRBJ2-2; D gene unclear. Germline CDR1 reads MNHEY; CDR2 reads SMNVEV (reference sequence). Deletions cut 5 bases from V and 3 bases from J, with 10 bases between. The CDR3 extends over 14 amino acids. CDR3 sequence reads: CASSPGKYTGELFF. The CDR3, as DNA: TGTGCCAGCAGTCCAGGTAAGTACACCGGGGAGCTGTTTTTT.

The count of this clone is one. The same CDR3 is also encoded by other DNA sequences in this sample. The V call is TRBV5-1, the J call TRBJ2-1; TRBD2 matches at 9 bases. Unmatched junction bases numbered 1, after V lost 5 bases and J lost 4 bases. This CDR3 has 13 residues. The germline gives CDR1 SGHRS, CDR2 YFSETQ. The CDR3 reads CASSSGGYNEQFF. In nucleotides, the CDR3 is TGCGCCAGCAGTAGCGGGGGTTACAATGAGCAGTTCTTC.

The chain combines TRBV28 with TRBJ2-7; 9 bases map to TRBD2. This CDR3 contains 14 residues. With 5 bases clipped from V and 6 bases from J, the junction kept 8 bases outside the gene matches. CDR1 and CDR2 from the germline V gene are MDHEN and SYDVKM. The CDR3 is CASSPIAGAIEQYF. CDR3 nucleotide sequence: TGTGCCAGCAGTCCCATAGCGGGAGCTATCGAGCAGTACTTC.

This clone was counted only a few times. The chain employs TRBV5-8 and TRBJ1-4; TRBD1 is a possible D gene (6 bases). The germline CDR1 and CDR2 sequences are SGHTS and YDEGEE. CDR3 length: 15 residues. Trimming removed 4 bases at V and 5 bases at J, with 15 bases between. CDR3 bases: TGTGCCAGCAGCCAAGAGGGACACTTCAATGAAAAACTGTTTTTT. Translated: CASSQEGHFNEKLFF.

This chain connects TRBV10-3 to TRBJ1-2, with a possible D match to TRBD1 (5 bases). Germline CDR1 and CDR2: ENHRY and SYGVKD. V lost 6 bases to trimming and J lost 6 bases, with 14 bases between them. The CDR3 contains 13 residues. The CDR3 region has the DNA TGTGCCATCAGGGCCGGGACGGGGAATGGCTACACCTTC. This sequence encodes CAIRAGTGNGYTF.